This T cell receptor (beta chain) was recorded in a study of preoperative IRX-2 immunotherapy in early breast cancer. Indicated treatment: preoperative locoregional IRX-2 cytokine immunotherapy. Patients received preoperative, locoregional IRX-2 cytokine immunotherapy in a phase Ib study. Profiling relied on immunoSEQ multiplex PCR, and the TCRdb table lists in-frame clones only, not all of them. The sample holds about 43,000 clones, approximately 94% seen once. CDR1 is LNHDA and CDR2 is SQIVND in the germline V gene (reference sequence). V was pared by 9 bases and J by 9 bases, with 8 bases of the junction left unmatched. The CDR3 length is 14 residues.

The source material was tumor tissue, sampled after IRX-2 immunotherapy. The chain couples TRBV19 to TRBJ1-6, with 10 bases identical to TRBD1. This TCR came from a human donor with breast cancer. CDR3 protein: CASNPGTGVSPLHF. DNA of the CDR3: TGTGCCAGCAACCCCGGGACAGGGGTTTCACCCCTCCACTTT.